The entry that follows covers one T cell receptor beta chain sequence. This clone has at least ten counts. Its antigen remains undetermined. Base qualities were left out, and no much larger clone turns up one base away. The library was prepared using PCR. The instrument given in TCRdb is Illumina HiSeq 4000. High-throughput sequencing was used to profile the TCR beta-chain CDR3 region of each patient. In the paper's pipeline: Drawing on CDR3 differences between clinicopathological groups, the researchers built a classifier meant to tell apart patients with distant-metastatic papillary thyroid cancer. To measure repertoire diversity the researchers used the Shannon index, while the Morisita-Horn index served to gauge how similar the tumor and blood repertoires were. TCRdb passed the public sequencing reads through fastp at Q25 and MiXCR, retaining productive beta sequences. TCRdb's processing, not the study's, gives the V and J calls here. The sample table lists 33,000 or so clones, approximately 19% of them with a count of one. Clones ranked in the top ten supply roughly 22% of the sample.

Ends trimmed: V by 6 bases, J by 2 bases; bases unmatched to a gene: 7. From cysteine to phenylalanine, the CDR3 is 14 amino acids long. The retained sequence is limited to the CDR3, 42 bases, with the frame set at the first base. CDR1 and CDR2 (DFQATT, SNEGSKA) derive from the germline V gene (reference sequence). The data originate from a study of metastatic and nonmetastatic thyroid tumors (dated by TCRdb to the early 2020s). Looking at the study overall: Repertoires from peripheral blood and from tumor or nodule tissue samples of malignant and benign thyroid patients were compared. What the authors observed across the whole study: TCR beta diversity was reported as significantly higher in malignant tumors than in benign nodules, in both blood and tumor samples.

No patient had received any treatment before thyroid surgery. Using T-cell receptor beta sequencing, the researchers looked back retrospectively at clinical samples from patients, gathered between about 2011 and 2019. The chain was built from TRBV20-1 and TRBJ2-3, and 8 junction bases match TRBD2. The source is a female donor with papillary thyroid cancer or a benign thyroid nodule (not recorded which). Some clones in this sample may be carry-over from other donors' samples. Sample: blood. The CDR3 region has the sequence CSAGERGPTDTQYF. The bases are TGCAGTGCCGGGGAGCGGGGGCCCACAGATACGCAGTATTTT.